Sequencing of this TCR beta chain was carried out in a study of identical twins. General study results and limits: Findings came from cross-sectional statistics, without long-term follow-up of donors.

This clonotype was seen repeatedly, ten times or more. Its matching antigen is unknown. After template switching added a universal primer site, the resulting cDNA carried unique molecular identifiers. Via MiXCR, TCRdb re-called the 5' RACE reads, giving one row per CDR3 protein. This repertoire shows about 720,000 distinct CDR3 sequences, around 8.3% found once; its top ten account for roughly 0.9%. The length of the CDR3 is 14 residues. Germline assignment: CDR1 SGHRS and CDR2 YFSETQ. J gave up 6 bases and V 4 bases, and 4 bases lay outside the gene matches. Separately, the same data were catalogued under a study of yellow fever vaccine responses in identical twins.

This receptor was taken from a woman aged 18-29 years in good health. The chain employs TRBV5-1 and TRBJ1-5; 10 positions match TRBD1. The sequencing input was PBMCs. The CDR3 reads CASSMGQGTQPQHF. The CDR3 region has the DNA TGCGCCAGCAGCATGGGACAGGGGACTCAGCCCCAGCATTTT. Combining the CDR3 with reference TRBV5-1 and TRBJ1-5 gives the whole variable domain KAGVTQTPRYLIKTRGQQVTLSCSPISGHRSVSWYQQTPGQGLQFLFEYFSETQRNKGNFPGRFSGRQFSNSRSEMNVSTLELGDSALYLCASSMGQGTQPQHFGDGTRLSIL.